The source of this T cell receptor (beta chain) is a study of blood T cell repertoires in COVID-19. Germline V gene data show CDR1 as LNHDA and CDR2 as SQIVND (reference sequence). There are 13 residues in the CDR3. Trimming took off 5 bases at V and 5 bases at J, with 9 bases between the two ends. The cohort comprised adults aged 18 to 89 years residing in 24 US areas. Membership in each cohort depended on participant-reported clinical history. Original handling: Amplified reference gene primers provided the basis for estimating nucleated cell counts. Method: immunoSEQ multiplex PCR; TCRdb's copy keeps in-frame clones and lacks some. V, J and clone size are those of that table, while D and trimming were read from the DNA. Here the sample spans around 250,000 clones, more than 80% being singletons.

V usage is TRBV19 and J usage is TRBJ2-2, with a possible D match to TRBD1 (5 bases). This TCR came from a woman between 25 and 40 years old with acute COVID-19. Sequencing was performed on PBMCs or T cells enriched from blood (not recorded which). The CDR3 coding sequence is TGTGCCAGTAGTCCGACAGTTACCGGGGAGCTGTTTTTT. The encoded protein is CASSPTVTGELFF.